This TCR beta chain was sequenced in a study of T cell responses to AZD1222 COVID-19 vaccine. Study-wide findings and caveats: The donors showed a predominance of white British ancestry and of females, with possible underestimation of clonal diversity. Spike was spanned by vaccine-associated CD4 TCRs, which were dominant at 160-218 and 743-854. Seropositive status at baseline applied to only a handful of AZD1222 recipients.

This clone was seen once. The antigen is not known. Only in-frame clones appear in the TCRdb table, and some are missing; sequencing was by immunoSEQ multiplex PCR. The profile shows some 96,000 clones, 88% of them singletons. This CDR3 is 15 amino acids long. The junction had 7 bases not matched to a gene; V was cut back by 6 bases and J by 2 bases. CDR1 SNHLY and CDR2 FYNNEI come from the germline V gene. This TCR derives from an adult who received the AZD1222 COVID-19 vaccine. The starting material was peripheral blood, obtained 28 days after the second AZD1222 dose. The J gene is TRBJ1-2, the V gene TRBV2, with 9 positions matching TRBD1. The CDR3 DNA sequence: TGTGCCAGCAGGGGGGGGGACAGGGAGAACTATGGCTACACCTTC. Protein product: CASRGGDRENYGYTF.